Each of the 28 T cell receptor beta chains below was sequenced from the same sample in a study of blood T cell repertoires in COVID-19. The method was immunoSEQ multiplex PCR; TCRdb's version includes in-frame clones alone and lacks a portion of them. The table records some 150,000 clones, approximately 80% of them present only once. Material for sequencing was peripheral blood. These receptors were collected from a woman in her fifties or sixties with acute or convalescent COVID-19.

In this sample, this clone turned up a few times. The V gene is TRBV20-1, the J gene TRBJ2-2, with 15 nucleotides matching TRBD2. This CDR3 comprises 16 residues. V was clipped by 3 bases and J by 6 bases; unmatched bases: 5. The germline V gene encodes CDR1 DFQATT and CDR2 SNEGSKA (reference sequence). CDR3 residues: CSASGLAGGPAGELFF. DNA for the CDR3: TGCAGTGCTAGTGGACTAGCGGGGGGGCCCGCCGGGGAGCTGTTTTTT.

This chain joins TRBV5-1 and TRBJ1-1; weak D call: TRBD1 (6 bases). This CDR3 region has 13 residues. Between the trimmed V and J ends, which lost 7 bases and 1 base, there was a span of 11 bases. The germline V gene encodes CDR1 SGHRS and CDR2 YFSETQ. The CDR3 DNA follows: TGCGCCAGCGCATTGGACAGGAACACTGAAGCTTTCTTT. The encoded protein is CASALDRNTEAFF.

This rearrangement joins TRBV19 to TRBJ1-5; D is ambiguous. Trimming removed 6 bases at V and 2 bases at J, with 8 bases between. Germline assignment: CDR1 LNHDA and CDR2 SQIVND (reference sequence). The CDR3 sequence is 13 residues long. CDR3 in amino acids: CASSEGGNQPQHF. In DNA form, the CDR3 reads TGTGCCAGTAGCGAGGGCGGCAATCAGCCCCAGCATTTT.

Here the CDR3 DNA reads TGTGCCAGCTCTCCAGGGACATATAGGACTGAAGCTTTCTTT. Translating it yields CASSPGTYRTEAFF. V usage is TRBV18 and J usage is TRBJ1-1, with D possibly being TRBD1 (6 bases). With 6 bases removed from V and 5 bases from J, the gap between germline ends came to 16 bases. The CDR3 contains 14 residues. Germline assignment: CDR1 KGHSH and CDR2 LQKENI. Complete variable domain (other parts from reference TRBV18 and TRBJ1-1): NAGVMQNPRHLVRRRGQEARLRCSPMKGHSHVYWYRQLPEEGLKFMVYLQKENIIDESGMPKERFSAEFPKEGPSILRIQQVVRGDSAAYFCASSPGTYRTEAFFGQGTRLTVV.

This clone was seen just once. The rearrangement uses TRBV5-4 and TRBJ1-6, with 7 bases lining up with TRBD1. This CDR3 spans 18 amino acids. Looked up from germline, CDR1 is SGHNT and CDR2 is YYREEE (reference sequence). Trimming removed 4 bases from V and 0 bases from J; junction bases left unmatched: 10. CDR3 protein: CASSPGTARGSYNSPLHF. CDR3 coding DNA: TGTGCCAGCAGCCCCGGGACAGCGAGGGGCTCCTATAATTCACCCCTCCACTTT.

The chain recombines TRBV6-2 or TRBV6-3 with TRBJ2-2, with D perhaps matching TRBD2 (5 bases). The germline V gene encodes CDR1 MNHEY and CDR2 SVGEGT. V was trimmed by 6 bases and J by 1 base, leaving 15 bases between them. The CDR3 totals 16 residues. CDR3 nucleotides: TGTGCCAGCAGCACTGTCCCGGGGTGGAACACCGGGGAGCTGTTTTTT. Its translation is CASSTVPGWNTGELFF.

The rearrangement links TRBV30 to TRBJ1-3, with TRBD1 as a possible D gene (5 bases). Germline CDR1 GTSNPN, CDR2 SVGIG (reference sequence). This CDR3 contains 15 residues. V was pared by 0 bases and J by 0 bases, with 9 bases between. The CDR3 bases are TGTGCCTGGAGTGTACTTAGGGGCTCTGGAAACACCATATATTTT. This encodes CAWSVLRGSGNTIYF.

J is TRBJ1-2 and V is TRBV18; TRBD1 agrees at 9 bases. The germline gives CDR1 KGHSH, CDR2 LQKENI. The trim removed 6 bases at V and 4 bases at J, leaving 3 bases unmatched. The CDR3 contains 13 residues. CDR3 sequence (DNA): TGTGCCAGCTCTGGACAGGGGAGCTATGGCTACACCTTC. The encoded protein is CASSGQGSYGYTF.

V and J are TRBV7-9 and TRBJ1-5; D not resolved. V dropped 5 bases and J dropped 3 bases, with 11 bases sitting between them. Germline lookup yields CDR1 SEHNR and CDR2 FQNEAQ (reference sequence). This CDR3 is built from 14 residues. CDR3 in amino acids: CASSTGRNNQPQHF. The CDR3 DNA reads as TGTGCCAGCAGCACTGGCAGGAACAATCAGCCCCAGCATTTT.

The CDR3 region is CASSSSSGGLYEQYF. The CDR3 DNA follows: TGTGCCAGCAGCTCCTCTAGCGGGGGTCTGTACGAGCAGTACTTC. The chain carries TRBV7-2 and TRBJ2-7, with 10 bases aligning to TRBD2. Trimming cost V 4 bases and J 4 bases; bases outside gene matches: 7. CDR3 length: 15 amino acids. Germline V gene sequence: CDR1 SGHTA, CDR2 FQGNSA.

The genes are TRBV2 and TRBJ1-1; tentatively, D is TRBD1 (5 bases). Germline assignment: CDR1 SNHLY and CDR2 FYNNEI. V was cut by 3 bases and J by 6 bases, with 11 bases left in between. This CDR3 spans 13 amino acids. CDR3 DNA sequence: TGTGCCAGCAGTGAGCCGGAGGGGCCTGAAGCTTTCTTT. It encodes CASSEPEGPEAFF. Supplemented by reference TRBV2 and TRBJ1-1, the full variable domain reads EPEVTQTPSHQVTQMGQEVILRCVPISNHLYFYWYRQILGQKVEFLVSFYNNEISEKSEIFDDQFSVERPDGSNFTLKIRSTKLEDSAMYFCASSEPEGPEAFFGQGTRLTVV.

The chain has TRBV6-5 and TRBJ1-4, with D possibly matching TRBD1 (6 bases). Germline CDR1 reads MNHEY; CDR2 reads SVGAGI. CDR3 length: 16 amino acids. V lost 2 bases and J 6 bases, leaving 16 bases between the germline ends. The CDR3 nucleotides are TGTGCCAGCAGTTACGGCGGGGGCGGTAAATATGAAAAACTGTTTTTT. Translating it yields CASSYGGGGKYEKLFF.

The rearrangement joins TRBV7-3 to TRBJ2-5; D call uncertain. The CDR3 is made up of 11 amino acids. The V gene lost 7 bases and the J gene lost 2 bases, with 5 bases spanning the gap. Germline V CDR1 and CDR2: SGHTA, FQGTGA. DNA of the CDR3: TGTGCCAGCATCACTCAAGAGACCCAGTACTTC. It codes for CASITQETQYF.

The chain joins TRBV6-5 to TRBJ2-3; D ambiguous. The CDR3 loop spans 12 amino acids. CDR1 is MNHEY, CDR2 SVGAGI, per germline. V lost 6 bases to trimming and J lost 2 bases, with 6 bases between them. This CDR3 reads CASRSYTDTQYF. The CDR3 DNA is TGTGCCAGCAGGAGCTACACAGATACGCAGTATTTT.

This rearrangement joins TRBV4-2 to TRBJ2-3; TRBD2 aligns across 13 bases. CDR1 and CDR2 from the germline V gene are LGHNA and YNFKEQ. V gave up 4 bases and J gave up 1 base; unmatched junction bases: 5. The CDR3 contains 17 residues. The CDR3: CASSPRTSGSRTDTQYF. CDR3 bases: TGTGCCAGCAGCCCTAGGACTAGCGGGAGCCGCACAGATACGCAGTATTTT.

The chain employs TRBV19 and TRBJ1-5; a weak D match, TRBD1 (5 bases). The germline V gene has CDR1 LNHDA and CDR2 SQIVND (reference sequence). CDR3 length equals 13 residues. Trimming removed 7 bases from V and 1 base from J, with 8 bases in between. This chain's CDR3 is CASIAGSNQPQHF. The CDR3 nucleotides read TGTGCCAGTATCGCAGGGAGCAATCAGCCCCAGCATTTT. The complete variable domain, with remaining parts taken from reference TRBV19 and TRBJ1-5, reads DGGITQSPKYLFRKEGQNVTLSCEQNLNHDAMYWYRQDPGQGLRLIYYSQIVNDFQKGDIAEGYSVSREKKESFPLTVTSAQKNPTAFYLCASIAGSNQPQHFGDGTRLSIL.

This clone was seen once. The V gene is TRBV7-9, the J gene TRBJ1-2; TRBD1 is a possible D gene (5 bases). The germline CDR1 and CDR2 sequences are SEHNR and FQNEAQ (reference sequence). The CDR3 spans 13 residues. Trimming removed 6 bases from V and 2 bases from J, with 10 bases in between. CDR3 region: CASRLQENYGYTF. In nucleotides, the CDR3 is TGTGCCAGCAGGCTACAGGAGAACTATGGCTACACCTTC.

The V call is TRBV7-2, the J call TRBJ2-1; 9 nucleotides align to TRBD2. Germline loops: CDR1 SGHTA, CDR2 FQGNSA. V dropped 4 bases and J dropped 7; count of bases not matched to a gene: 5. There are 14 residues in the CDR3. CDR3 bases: TGTGCCAGCAGCTCAGCGGGGGGTTGGAATGAGCAGTTCTTC. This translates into CASSSAGGWNEQFF.

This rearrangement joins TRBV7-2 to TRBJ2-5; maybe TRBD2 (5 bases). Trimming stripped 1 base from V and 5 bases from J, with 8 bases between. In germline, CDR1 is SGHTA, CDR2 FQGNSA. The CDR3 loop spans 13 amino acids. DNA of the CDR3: TGTGCCAGCAGCTTAGTCCCGGGGGAGACCCAGTACTTC. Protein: CASSLVPGETQYF. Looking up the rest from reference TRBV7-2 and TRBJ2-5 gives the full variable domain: GAGVSQSPSNKVTEKGKDVELRCDPISGHTALYWYRQSLGQGLEFLIYFQGNSAPDKSGLPSDRFSAERTGGSVSTLTIQRTQQEDSAVYLCASSLVPGETQYFGPGTRLLVL.

The CDR3 loop reads CATSSIRDTEAFF. CDR3 in DNA: TGTGCCACCAGCAGCATCCGGGACACTGAAGCTTTCTTT. The chain is built from TRBV15 and TRBJ1-1; D remains ambiguous. Germline V gene sequence: CDR1 LNHNV, CDR2 YYDKDF (reference sequence). The CDR3 spans 13 residues. V was cut by 3 bases and J by 3 bases, with 8 bases left in between.

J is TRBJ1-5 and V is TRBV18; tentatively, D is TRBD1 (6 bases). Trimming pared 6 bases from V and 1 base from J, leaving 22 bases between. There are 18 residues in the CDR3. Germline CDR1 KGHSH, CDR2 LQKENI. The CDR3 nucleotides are TGTGCCAGCTCGCTCACCCGGACAGAGGCAATAAGCAATCAGCCCCAGCATTTT. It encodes CASSLTRTEAISNQPQHF.

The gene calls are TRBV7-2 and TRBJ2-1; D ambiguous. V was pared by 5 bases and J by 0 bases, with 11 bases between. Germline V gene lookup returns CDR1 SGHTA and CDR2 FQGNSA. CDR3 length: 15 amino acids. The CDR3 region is CASSPTGRSYNEQFF. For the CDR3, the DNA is TGTGCCAGCAGCCCCACGGGTCGCTCCTACAATGAGCAGTTCTTC.

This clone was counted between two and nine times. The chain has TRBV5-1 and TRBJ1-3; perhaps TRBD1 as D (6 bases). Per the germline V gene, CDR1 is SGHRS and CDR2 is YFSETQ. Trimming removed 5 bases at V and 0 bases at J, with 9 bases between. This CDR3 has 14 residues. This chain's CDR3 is CASRRDNSGNTIYF. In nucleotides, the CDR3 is TGCGCCAGCAGAAGGGACAACTCTGGAAACACCATATATTTT.

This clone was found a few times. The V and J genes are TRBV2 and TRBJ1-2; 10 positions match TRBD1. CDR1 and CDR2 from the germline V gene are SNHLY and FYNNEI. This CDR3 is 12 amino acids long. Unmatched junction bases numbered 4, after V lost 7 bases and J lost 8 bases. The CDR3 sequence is CASNGQGGGYTF. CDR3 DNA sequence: TGTGCCAGCAACGGACAGGGGGGCGGCTACACCTTC.

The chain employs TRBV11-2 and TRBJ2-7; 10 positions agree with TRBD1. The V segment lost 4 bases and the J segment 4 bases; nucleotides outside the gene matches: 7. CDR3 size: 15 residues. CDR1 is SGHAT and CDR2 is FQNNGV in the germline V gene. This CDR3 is CASSSGQGGVYEQYF. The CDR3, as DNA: TGTGCCAGCAGCTCAGGACAGGGGGGCGTTTACGAGCAGTACTTC.

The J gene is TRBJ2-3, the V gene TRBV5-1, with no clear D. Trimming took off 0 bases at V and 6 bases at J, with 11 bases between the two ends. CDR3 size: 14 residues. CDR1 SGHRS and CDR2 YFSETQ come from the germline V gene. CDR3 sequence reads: CASSLGRQADTQYF. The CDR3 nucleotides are TGCGCCAGCAGCTTGGGACGGCAGGCGGATACGCAGTATTTT.

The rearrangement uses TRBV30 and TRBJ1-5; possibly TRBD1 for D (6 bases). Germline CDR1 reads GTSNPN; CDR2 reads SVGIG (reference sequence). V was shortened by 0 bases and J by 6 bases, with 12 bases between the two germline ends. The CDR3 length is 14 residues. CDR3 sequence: CAWSVAGDGQPQHF. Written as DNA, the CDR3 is TGTGCCTGGAGTGTAGCAGGGGACGGTCAGCCCCAGCATTTT. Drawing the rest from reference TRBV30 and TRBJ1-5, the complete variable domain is SQTIHQWPATLVQPVGSPLSLECTVEGTSNPNLYWYRQAAGRGLQLLFYSVGIGQISSEVPQNLSASRPQDRQFILSSKKLLLSDSGFYLCAWSVAGDGQPQHFGDGTRLSIL.

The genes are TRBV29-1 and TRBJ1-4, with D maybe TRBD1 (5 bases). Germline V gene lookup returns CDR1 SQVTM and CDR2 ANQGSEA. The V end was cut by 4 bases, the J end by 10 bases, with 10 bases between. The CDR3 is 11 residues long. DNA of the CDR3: TGCAGCGTTGTATCGGGGGGAAAACTGTTTTTT. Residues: CSVVSGGKLFF.